The 4 T cell receptor beta chains given below trace back to one sample, sequenced in a study of shared clonotypes between healthy human individuals. The assay was immunoSEQ multiplex PCR, and TCRdb's table has in-frame clones only and misses some. The data show approximately 1.5 million clones, nearly 99% seen once. The specimen sequenced was naive CD4+ T cells sorted from blood. Described subset: CD45RA+ positively selected. The receptors come from a man aged 25-45 years in good health.

The chain is built from TRBV28 and TRBJ1-3; the D gene is possibly TRBD1 (6 bases). Germline V CDR1 and CDR2: MDHEN, SYDVKM. V was trimmed by 7 bases and J by 2 bases, leaving 9 bases between them. The CDR3 runs to 13 residues. The CDR3 sequence: CASMGHPGNTIYF. CDR3 DNA sequence: TGTGCCAGCATGGGACACCCTGGAAACACCATATATTTT.

The chain employs TRBV5-1 and TRBJ1-4; 8 positions match TRBD1. The CDR3 length is 16 residues. Germline loops: CDR1 SGHRS, CDR2 YFSETQ. V lost 0 bases to trimming and J lost 8 bases; unmatched junction nucleotides: 9. The CDR3 coding sequence is TGCGCCAGCAGCTTGGGGACAGGGTCGTCTGAGGAAAAACTGTTTTTT. This gives the protein CASSLGTGSSEEKLFF.

The chain recombines TRBV10-2 with TRBJ1-2; D remains unclear. The germline gives CDR1 WSHSY, CDR2 SAAADI. Between the trimmed V and J ends, which lost 2 bases and 6 bases, there was a span of 7 bases. The CDR3 is 12 amino acids. This CDR3 is CASSETGDGYTF. The CDR3 coding sequence is TGCGCCAGCAGTGAGACTGGGGATGGCTACACCTTC.

V and J are TRBV5-1 and TRBJ1-5; 7 nucleotides line up with TRBD1. The CDR3 is made up of 13 amino acids. The germline gives CDR1 SGHRS, CDR2 YFSETQ. Losses at the gene ends were 4 bases for V and 7 bases for J; bases not matched to a gene: 5. The CDR3 loop reads CASSAGGDQPQHF. The CDR3 nucleotides are TGCGCCAGCAGCGCAGGGGGTGACCAGCCCCAGCATTTT.